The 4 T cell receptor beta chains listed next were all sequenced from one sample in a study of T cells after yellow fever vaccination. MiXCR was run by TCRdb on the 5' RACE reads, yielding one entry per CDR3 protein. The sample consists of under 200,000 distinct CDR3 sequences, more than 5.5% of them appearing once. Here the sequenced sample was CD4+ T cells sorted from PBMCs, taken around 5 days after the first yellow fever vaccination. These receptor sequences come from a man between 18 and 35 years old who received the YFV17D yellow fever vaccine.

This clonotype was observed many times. CDR3 nucleotide sequence: TGTGCCAGCAGCCTCCCGGGGCTAAGGCAGACCCAGTACTTC. Protein: CASSLPGLRQTQYF. The chain joins TRBV3-1 to TRBJ2-5, with D perhaps matching TRBD1 or TRBD2 (5 bases each). V was clipped by 4 bases and J by 6 bases, with 15 bases between them. Germline V lookup: CDR1 LGHDT, CDR2 YNNKEL (reference sequence). The CDR3 is 14 amino acids.

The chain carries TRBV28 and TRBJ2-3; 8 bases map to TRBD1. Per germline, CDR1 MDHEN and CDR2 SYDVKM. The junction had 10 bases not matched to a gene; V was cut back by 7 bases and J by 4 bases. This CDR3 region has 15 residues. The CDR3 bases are TGTGCCAGCACCAATGCGGACAGGGCCTCAGATACGCAGTATTTT. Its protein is CASTNADRASDTQYF.

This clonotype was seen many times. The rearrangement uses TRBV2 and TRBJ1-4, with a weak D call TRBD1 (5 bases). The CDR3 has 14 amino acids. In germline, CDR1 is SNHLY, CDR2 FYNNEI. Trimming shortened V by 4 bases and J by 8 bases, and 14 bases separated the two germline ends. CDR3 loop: CASSVRVRQEKLFF. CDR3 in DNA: TGTGCCAGCAGTGTCAGGGTGCGGCAAGAAAAACTGTTTTTT.

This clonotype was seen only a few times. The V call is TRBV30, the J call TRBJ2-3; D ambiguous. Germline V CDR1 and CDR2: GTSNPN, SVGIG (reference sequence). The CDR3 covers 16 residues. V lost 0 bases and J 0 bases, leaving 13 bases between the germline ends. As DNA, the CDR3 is TGTGCCTGGAGTGTAGAGGATGCCGCTAGCACAGATACGCAGTATTTT. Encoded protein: CAWSVEDAASTDTQYF.